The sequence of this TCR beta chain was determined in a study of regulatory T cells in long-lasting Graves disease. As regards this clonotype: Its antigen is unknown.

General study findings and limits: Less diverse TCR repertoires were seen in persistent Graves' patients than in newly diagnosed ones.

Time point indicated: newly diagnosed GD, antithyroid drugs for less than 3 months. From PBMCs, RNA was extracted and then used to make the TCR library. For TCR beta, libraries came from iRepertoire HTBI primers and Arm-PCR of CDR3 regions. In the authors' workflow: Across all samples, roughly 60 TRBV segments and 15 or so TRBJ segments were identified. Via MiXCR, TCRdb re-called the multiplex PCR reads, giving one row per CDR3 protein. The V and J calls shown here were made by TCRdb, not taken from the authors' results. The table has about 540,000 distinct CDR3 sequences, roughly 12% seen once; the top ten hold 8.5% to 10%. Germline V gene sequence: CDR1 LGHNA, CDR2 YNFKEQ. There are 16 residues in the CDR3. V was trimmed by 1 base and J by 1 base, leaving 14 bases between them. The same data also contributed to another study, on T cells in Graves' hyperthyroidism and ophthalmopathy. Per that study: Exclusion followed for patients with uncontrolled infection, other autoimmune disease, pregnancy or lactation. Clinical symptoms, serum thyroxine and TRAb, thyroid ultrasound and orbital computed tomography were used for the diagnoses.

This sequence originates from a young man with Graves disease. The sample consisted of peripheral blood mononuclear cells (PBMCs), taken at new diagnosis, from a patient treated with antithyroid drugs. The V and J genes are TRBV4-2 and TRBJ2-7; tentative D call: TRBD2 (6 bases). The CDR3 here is CASSQGSSASSYEQYF. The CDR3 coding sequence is TGTGCCAGCAGCCAAGGGTCTAGCGCATCATCCTACGAGCAGTACTTC.